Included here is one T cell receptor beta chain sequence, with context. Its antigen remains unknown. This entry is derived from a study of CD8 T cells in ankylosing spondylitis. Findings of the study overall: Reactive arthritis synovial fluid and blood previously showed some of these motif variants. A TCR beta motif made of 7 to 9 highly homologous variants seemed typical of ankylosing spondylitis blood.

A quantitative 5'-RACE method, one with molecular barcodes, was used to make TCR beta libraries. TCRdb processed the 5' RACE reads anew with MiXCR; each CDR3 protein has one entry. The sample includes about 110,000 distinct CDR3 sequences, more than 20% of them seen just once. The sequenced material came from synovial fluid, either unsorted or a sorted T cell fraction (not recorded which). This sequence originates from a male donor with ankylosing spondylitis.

CDR3 in DNA: TGCGCCAGCAGCCCAACGGGTCGGGGGGACAACTATGGCTACACCTTC. Translated, it gives CASSPTGRGDNYGYTF. This chain connects TRBV5-1 to TRBJ1-2; maybe TRBD1 (5 bases). This CDR3 spans 16 amino acids. Germline V gives CDR1 SGHRS, CDR2 YFSETQ. V was cut by 4 bases and J by 2 bases, with 18 bases left in between. Full variable domain (outside the CDR3, taken from reference TRBV5-1 and TRBJ1-2): KAGVTQTPRYLIKTRGQQVTLSCSPISGHRSVSWYQQTPGQGLQFLFEYFSETQRNKGNFPGRFSGRQFSNSRSEMNVSTLELGDSALYLCASSPTGRGDNYGYTFGSGTRLTVV.